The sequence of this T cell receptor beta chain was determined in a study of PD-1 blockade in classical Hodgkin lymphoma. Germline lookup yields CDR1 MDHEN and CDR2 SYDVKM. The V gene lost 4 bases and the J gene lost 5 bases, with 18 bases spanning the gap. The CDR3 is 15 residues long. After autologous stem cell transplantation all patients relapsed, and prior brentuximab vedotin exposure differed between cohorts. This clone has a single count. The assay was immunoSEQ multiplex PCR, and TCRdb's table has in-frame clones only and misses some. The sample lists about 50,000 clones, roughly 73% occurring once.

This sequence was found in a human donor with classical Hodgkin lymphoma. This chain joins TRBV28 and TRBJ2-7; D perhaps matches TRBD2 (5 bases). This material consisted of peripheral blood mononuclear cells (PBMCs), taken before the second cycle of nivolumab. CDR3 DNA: TGTGCCAGCAGTTCCCTAAAGCGGCCAACGGACGAGCAGTACTTC. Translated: CASSSLKRPTDEQYF. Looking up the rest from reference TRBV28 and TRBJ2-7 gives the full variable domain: DVKVTQSSRYLVKRTGEKVFLECVQDMDHENMFWYRQDPGLGLRLIYFSYDVKMKEKGDIPEGYSVSREKKERFSLILESASTNQTSMYLCASSSLKRPTDEQYFGPGTRLTVT.